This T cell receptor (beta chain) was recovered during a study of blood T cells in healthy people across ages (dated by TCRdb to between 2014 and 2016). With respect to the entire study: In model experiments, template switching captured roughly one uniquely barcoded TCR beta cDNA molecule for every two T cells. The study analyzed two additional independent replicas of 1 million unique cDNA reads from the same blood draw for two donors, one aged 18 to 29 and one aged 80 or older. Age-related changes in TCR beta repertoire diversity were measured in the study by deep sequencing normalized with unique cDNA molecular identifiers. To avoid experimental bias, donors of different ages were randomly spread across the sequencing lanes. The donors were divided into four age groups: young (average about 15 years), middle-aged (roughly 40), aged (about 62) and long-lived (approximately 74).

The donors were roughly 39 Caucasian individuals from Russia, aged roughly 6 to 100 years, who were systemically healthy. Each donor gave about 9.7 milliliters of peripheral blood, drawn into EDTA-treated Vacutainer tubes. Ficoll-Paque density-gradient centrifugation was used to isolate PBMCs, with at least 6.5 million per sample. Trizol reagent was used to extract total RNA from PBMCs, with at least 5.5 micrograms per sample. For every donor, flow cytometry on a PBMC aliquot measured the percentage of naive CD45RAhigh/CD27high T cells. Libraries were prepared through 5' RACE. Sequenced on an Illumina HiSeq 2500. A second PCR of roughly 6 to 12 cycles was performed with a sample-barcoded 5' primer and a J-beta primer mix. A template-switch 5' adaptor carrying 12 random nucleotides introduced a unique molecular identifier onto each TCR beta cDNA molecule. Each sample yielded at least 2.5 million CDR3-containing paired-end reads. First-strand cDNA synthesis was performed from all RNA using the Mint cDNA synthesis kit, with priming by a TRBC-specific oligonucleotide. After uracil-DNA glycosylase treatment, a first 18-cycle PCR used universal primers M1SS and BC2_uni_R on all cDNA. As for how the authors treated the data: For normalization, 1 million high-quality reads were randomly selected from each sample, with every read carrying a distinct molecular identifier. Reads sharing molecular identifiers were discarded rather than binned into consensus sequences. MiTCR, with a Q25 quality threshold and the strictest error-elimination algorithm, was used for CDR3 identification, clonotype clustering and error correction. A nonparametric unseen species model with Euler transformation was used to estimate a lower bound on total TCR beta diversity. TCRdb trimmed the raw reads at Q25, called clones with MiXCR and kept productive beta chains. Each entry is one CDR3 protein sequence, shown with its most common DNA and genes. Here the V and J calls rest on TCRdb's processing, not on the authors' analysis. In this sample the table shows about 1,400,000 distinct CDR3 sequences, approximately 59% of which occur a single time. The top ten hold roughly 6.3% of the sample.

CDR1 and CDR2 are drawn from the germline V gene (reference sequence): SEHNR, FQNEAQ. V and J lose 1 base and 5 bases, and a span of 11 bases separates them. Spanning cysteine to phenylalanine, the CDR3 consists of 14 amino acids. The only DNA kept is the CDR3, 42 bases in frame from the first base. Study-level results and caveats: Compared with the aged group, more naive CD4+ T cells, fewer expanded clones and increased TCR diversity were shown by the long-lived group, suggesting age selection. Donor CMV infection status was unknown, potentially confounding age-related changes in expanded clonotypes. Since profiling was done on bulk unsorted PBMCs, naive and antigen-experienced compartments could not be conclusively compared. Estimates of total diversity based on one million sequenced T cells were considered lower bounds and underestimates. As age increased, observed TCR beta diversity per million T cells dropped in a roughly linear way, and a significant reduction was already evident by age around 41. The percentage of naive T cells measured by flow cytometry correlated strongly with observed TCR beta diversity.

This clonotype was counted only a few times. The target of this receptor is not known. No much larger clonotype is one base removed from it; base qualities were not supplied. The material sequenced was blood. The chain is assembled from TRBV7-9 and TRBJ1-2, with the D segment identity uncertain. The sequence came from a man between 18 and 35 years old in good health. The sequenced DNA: TGTGCCAGCAGCTTAGACGAGGAGGTATATGGCTACACCTTC. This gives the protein CASSLDEEVYGYTF.